A selection of T cell receptor beta chains follows, all from one sample in a study of T cell responses to AZD1222 COVID-19 vaccine. Libraries were prepared by immunoSEQ multiplex PCR; TCRdb keeps only in-frame clonotypes and omits some of them. This sample has roughly 130,000 clones, with roughly 85% found just once. The sequences come from peripheral blood, collected on day 0 of AZD1222 vaccination. Source of these receptors: an adult in good health. CDR3s include the opening cysteine and the closing phenylalanine or tryptophan. A D gene is named only where the DNA matches it firmly. Clone size is shown for a subset of rows, as once, few, many or a class of expanded clone.

d_call,clone_size,v_call,cdr3_length,j_call,cdr3_nt,cdr3_aa
-,few,TRBV6-2/TRBV6-3,13,TRBJ1-1,TGTGCCAGCAGTTTTACCAGGGGTACTGAAGCTTTCTTT,CASSFTRGTEAFF
TRBD1,-,TRBV19,16,TRBJ1-1,TGTGCCAGTAGTATAGGGACAGGGATTAAGAACACTGAAGCTTTCTTT,CASSIGTGIKNTEAFF
-,-,TRBV5-1,15,TRBJ1-5,TGCGCCAGCAGCGTGCAGGGAAATAGCAATCAGCCCCAGCATTTT,CASSVQGNSNQPQHF
-,-,TRBV19,14,TRBJ1-1,TGTGCCAGTAGGAACAGGAGGCTGAACACTGAAGCTTTCTTT,CASRNRRLNTEAFF
TRBD2,-,TRBV7-9,16,TRBJ2-3,TGTGCCAGCAGCTTACGGTCTAGCGGGGCCACAGATACGCAGTATTTT,CASSLRSSGATDTQYF
TRBD2,-,TRBV24-1,16,TRBJ2-1,TGTGCCACCAGTGAGAATAGCGGGACTACCTACAATGAGCAGTTCTTC,CATSENSGTTYNEQFF
-,-,TRBV6-2/TRBV6-3,18,TRBJ2-3,TGTGCCAGCAGTTATCTTAAAGGTCGCGGGGTTGGTACAGATACGCAGTATTTT,CASSYLKGRGVGTDTQYF
TRBD1,-,TRBV2,14,TRBJ1-4,TGTGCCAGCAGTCCGGACAGGGTTGAAGAAAAACTGTTTTTT,CASSPDRVEEKLFF
TRBD1,-,TRBV4-1,15,TRBJ1-2,TGCGCCAGCAGACGAACAGGGGGCACTAACTATGGCTACACCTTC,CASRRTGGTNYGYTF
TRBD2,-,TRBV19,16,TRBJ2-7,TGTGCCAGTAGCTCCGGGACTAGCGAGTCGCCCTACGAGCAGTACTTC,CASSSGTSESPYEQYF
-,-,TRBV3-1/TRBV3-2,12,TRBJ2-7,TGTGCCAGCAGCCGAGTGTCCTACGAGCAGTACTTC,CASSRVSYEQYF